A single sample is the source of the 30 T cell receptor beta chains below, sequenced in a study of control samples from healthy donors and cancer patients. TCRdb keeps only in-frame clones here, not all; method: immunoSEQ multiplex PCR. The sample has around 180,000 clones; more than 90% are singletons. Sequenced input: blood. These receptors all come from a woman in her thirties or forties in good health.

This clone has only a few counts. The chain links TRBV5-1 to TRBJ1-6; maybe TRBD1 (6 bases). Per the germline V gene, CDR1 is SGHRS and CDR2 is YFSETQ. Deletions cut 4 bases from V and 10 bases from J, with 18 bases between. CDR3 length: 15 residues. The CDR3 nucleotides read TGCGCCAGCAGCGGGGACCAGGGGAACTGGTCACCCCTCCACTTT. It specifies CASSGDQGNWSPLHF.

This chain links TRBV7-8 with TRBJ2-5, with D perhaps matching TRBD1 (5 bases). Germline assignment: CDR1 SGHVS and CDR2 FQNEAQ. Deletions cut 2 bases from V and 0 bases from J, with 16 bases between. The CDR3 extends over 17 amino acids. The DNA for the CDR3 is TGTGCCAGCAGCTTATTTACGATAGGGGTGCACCAAGAGACCCAGTACTTC. Protein product: CASSLFTIGVHQETQYF.

The chain links TRBV20-1 to TRBJ2-7; D ambiguous. There are 11 residues in the CDR3. Trimming stripped 5 bases from V and 6 bases from J, with 11 bases between. From germline, CDR1 is DFQATT and CDR2 SNEGSKA (reference sequence). CDR3 in DNA: TGCAGTGCTCCAACCCCTACCGAGCAGTACTTC. Residues: CSAPTPTEQYF.

The V gene is TRBV6-5, the J gene TRBJ1-1; D gene unclear. The CDR3 extends over 13 amino acids. V lost 5 bases, J lost 3 bases, and 10 bases lay in between. CDR1 and CDR2 from the germline V gene are MNHEY and SVGAGI. CDR3 nucleotide sequence: TGTGCCAGCAGTCATACCGGCTACACTGAAGCTTTCTTT. This translates into CASSHTGYTEAFF.

This rearrangement joins TRBV6-5 to TRBJ2-1; unclear D gene. V lost 6 bases, J lost 9 bases, and 9 bases lay in between. CDR3 length: 11 amino acids. The germline CDR1 and CDR2 sequences are MNHEY and SVGAGI. CDR3 DNA: TGTGCCAGCAGAGCGATGAGTGAGCAGTTCTTC. This sequence encodes CASRAMSEQFF.

This clone was detected once. The V call is TRBV14, the J call TRBJ1-2; tentatively, D is TRBD1 (5 bases). The CDR3 is made up of 16 amino acids. V was cut by 5 bases and J by 2 bases, with 18 bases left in between. The germline V gene encodes CDR1 SGHDN and CDR2 FVKESK. CDR3 in DNA: TGTGCCAGCAGCGAAGGAGGTGGGGGATCGAACTATGGCTACACCTTC. Translated, it gives CASSEGGGGSNYGYTF.

The V and J genes are TRBV12-5 and TRBJ2-1, with D hard to call. Germline V gene sequence: CDR1 LGHNT, CDR2 FRNRAP. CDR3 size: 12 residues. V shed 7 bases and J shed 7 bases, with 11 bases lying between them. The CDR3 spells CASVPSVNEQFF. The DNA of the CDR3 is TGTGCTAGTGTTCCTTCGGTTAATGAGCAGTTCTTC.

The chain is built from TRBV3-1 (or the pseudogene TRBV3-2) and TRBJ1-1, with 8 bases identical to TRBD1. This CDR3 is built from 17 residues. Trimming cost V 4 bases and J 6 bases; bases outside gene matches: 16. Germline values: CDR1 LGHDT, CDR2 YNNKEL (reference sequence). CDR3 amino acids: CASSPRGVQGVSAEAFF. As DNA, the CDR3 is TGTGCCAGCAGCCCACGTGGGGTACAGGGGGTCAGCGCTGAAGCTTTCTTT.

The J gene is TRBJ2-3, the V gene TRBV4-1, with D uncertain. The V end lost 1 base, the J end lost 9 bases, and 11 bases lay between the germline ends. The V gene's germline CDR1 is MGHRA and CDR2 YSYEKL. CDR3 length: 13 residues. CDR3 region: CASSQAVRETQYF. As DNA, the CDR3 is TGCGCCAGCAGCCAAGCAGTTAGAGAAACGCAGTATTTT.

V and J are TRBV12-3 or TRBV12-4 and TRBJ1-1; a weak D match, TRBD1 (5 bases). This CDR3 is 12 amino acids long. V lost 3 bases to trimming and J lost 6 bases, with 8 bases between them. In nucleotides, the CDR3 is TGTGCCAGCAGTTTCCCGGGGGCTGAAGCTTTCTTT. This encodes CASSFPGAEAFF.

This sequence joins TRBV4-2 and TRBJ2-2; D call uncertain. In germline, CDR1 is LGHNA, CDR2 YNFKEQ. Trimming stripped 0 bases from V and 3 bases from J, with 5 bases between. This CDR3 is built from 14 residues. CDR3 sequence (DNA): TGTGCCAGCAGCCAAGACTACCACACCGGGGAGCTGTTTTTT. This gives the protein CASSQDYHTGELFF.

V usage is TRBV18 and J usage is TRBJ2-1; 15 bases line up with TRBD2. The germline gives CDR1 KGHSH, CDR2 LQKENI. Trimming cost V 6 bases and J 1 base; bases outside gene matches: 7. The CDR3 consists of 18 residues. CDR3 DNA sequence: TGTGCCAGCTCTCGGACTAGCGGGGGGGCTGGGTCCTACAATGAGCAGTTCTTC. Translated, it gives CASSRTSGGAGSYNEQFF.

This chain's CDR3 is CASSYPRGRGTEAFF. As DNA, the CDR3 is TGTGCCAGCAGCTACCCCAGGGGGCGCGGCACTGAAGCTTTCTTT. This rearrangement joins TRBV5-6 to TRBJ1-1; 8 bases are shared with TRBD1. This CDR3 comprises 15 residues. V shed 3 bases and J 4 bases; nucleotides not matched to a gene: 8. CDR1 SGHDT and CDR2 YYEEEE come from the germline V gene. The full variable domain, completed using reference TRBV5-6 and TRBJ1-1, is DAGVTQSPTHLIKTRGQQVTLRCSPKSGHDTVSWYQQALGQGPQFIFQYYEEEERQRGNFPDRFSGHQFPNYSSELNVNALLLGDSALYLCASSYPRGRGTEAFFGQGTRLTVV.

V and J are TRBV5-1 and TRBJ1-1; the D is unclear. Germline V lookup: CDR1 SGHRS, CDR2 YFSETQ. The CDR3 runs 15 residues. Trimming shortened V by 2 bases and J by 0 bases, and 11 bases separated the two germline ends. The CDR3 coding sequence is TGCGCCAGCAGCTTCACGGACGGGGTGAACACTGAAGCTTTCTTT. It specifies CASSFTDGVNTEAFF.

This chain joins TRBV4-1 and TRBJ1-2; no clear D gene. CDR1 is MGHRA and CDR2 is YSYEKL in the germline V gene. Trimming pared 1 base from V and 8 bases from J, leaving 5 bases between. The CDR3 totals 11 residues. CDR3 coding DNA: TGCGCCAGCAGCCAAGGAGGGGGCTACACCTTC. Its protein is CASSQGGGYTF.

The V and J genes are TRBV6-5 and TRBJ1-2, with 7 bases matching TRBD1. V lost 1 base, J lost 4 bases, and 3 bases stayed unmatched. The CDR3 is 14 residues long. CDR1 MNHEY and CDR2 SVGAGI come from the germline V gene. The CDR3 DNA follows: TGTGCCAGCAGTTACTTAAGGGACAGCTATGGCTACACCTTC. Amino acids: CASSYLRDSYGYTF.

This chain connects TRBV5-1 to TRBJ1-2; TRBD1 matches 9 bases. The CDR3 loop spans 15 amino acids. The germline V gene encodes CDR1 SGHRS and CDR2 YFSETQ. V shed 2 bases, J shed 9 bases, and the junction held 11 bases outside the gene matches. This CDR3 is CASSFSNDRGIRYTF. The CDR3 DNA follows: TGCGCCAGCAGCTTCTCCAATGACAGGGGGATTCGCTACACCTTC.

The chain recombines TRBV18 with TRBJ2-6, with D perhaps TRBD2 (6 bases). With 2 bases removed from V and 4 bases from J, the gap between germline ends came to 9 bases. CDR1 and CDR2 from the germline V gene are KGHSH and LQKENI. The CDR3 has 15 amino acids. DNA of the CDR3: TGTGCCAGCTCACCAGGGGGGACCGGGGCCAACGTCCTGACTTTC. This gives the protein CASSPGGTGANVLTF.

J is TRBJ2-7 and V is TRBV27; 7 nucleotides align to TRBD2. Germline V CDR1 and CDR2: MNHEY, SMNVEV (reference sequence). V was pared by 0 bases and J by 4 bases, with 12 bases of the junction left unmatched. The CDR3 contains 17 residues. CDR3 residues: CASSLSGGRGLVYEQYF. CDR3 bases: TGTGCCAGCAGTTTATCCGGCGGGAGAGGATTGGTGTACGAGCAGTACTTC.

The V call is TRBV27, the J call TRBJ2-2; TRBD2 matches 7 bases. Per the germline V gene, CDR1 is MNHEY and CDR2 is SMNVEV (reference sequence). Unmatched junction bases numbered 4, after V lost 5 bases and J lost 7 bases. This CDR3 is built from 13 residues. In DNA form, the CDR3 reads TGTGCCAGCAGTCTGAGGACTAGCGGGGAGCTGTTTTTT. It codes for CASSLRTSGELFF.

The CDR3 protein is CASSFQGYYGYTF. CDR3 nucleotide sequence: TGTGCCAGCAGTTTCCAGGGGTACTATGGCTACACCTTC. V is TRBV12-3 or TRBV12-4 and J is TRBJ1-2; D might be TRBD1 (6 bases). The CDR3 length is 13 residues. V lost 3 bases and J lost 3, with 8 bases in between.

J is TRBJ1-5 and V is TRBV3-1 (or the pseudogene TRBV3-2); no definite D call. The CDR3 sequence is 15 residues long. Germline CDR1 reads LGHDT; CDR2 reads YNNKEL (reference sequence). V lost 2 bases and J lost 1, with 9 bases in between. The CDR3 region is CASSQFTRSNQPQHF. The DNA of the CDR3 is TGTGCCAGCAGCCAATTTACCAGGAGCAATCAGCCCCAGCATTTT.

V is TRBV2 and J is TRBJ2-7; tentative D call: TRBD1 (5 bases). The CDR3 consists of 16 residues. Germline loops: CDR1 SNHLY, CDR2 FYNNEI. V gave up 2 bases and J gave up 4 bases, with 18 bases separating them. Here the CDR3 reads CASSESSAGLGYEQYF. The CDR3 coding sequence is TGTGCCAGCAGTGAATCGTCGGCAGGGCTGGGTTACGAGCAGTACTTC.

This clone was picked up one time. V gene TRBV7-9 combines with J gene TRBJ1-1; 9 bases align to TRBD1. Germline CDR1 reads SEHNR; CDR2 reads FQNEAQ (reference sequence). The length of the CDR3 is 18 residues. V shed 5 bases and J 0 bases; nucleotides not matched to a gene: 13. CDR3 sequence reads: CASSTIARRDRVNTEAFF. The CDR3 DNA is TGTGCCAGCAGCACTATCGCCCGTCGGGACAGGGTGAACACTGAAGCTTTCTTT.

This chain links TRBV3-1 (or the pseudogene TRBV3-2) with TRBJ2-2, with 7 bases aligning to TRBD1. V shed 5 bases and J 3 bases; nucleotides not matched to a gene: 6. There are 15 residues in the CDR3. Germline V gene lookup returns CDR1 LGHDT and CDR2 YNNKEL (reference sequence). CDR3: CASSTGQDHTGELFF. The CDR3 DNA reads as TGTGCCAGCAGCACCGGACAGGACCACACCGGGGAGCTGTTTTTT.

This CDR3 is CASSPGLAGPAQYF. For the CDR3, the DNA is TGTGCCAGCAGCCCGGGACTAGCGGGTCCAGCCCAGTACTTC. V gene TRBV3-1 (or the pseudogene TRBV3-2) combines with J gene TRBJ2-5; 12 positions agree with TRBD2. This CDR3 comprises 14 residues. The germline V gene encodes CDR1 LGHDT and CDR2 YNNKEL (reference sequence). Unmatched junction bases numbered 6, after V lost 4 bases and J lost 9 bases.

The rearrangement joins TRBV19 to TRBJ2-5; 9 bases map to TRBD2. Trimming cost V 3 bases and J 5 bases; bases outside gene matches: 10. Germline values: CDR1 LNHDA, CDR2 SQIVND (reference sequence). This CDR3 has 16 residues. The CDR3 nucleotides read TGTGCCAGTAGTATCTCAGCCAGCGGGGGGCGGGAGACCCAGTACTTC. This gives the protein CASSISASGGRETQYF.

This chain connects TRBV28 to TRBJ1-5; D is unclear. Trimming pared 7 bases from V and 0 bases from J, leaving 10 bases between. This CDR3 is built from 14 residues. The germline CDR1 and CDR2 sequences are MDHEN and SYDVKM. DNA of the CDR3: TGTGCCAGCAATGGGGAGTATAGCAATCAGCCCCAGCATTTT. It codes for CASNGEYSNQPQHF.

The chain has TRBV24-1 and TRBJ2-3; D is perhaps TRBD2 (5 bases). There are 16 residues in the CDR3. V lost 3 bases, J lost 3 bases, and 15 bases lay in between. The V gene's germline CDR1 is KGHDR and CDR2 SFDVKD. CDR3 in amino acids: CATSDPEARGTDTQYF. CDR3 DNA sequence: TGTGCCACCAGTGATCCGGAAGCCCGGGGAACAGATACGCAGTATTTT.

The rearrangement joins TRBV29-1 to TRBJ1-4, with 7 bases fitting TRBD1. After removal of 6 bases from V and 6 bases from J, the junction contained 7 bases not matched to a gene. This CDR3 is 13 amino acids long. Germline CDR1 SQVTM, CDR2 ANQGSEA. CDR3 amino acids: CSVVRGSDEKLFF. CDR3 in DNA: TGCAGCGTAGTCAGGGGGAGCGATGAAAAACTGTTTTTT.